This is a list of T cell receptor beta chains from one sample in a study of immune evolution from preneoplasia to lung adenocarcinoma. Sequencing was performed with immunoSEQ multiplex PCR; in TCRdb, only in-frame clones are kept and a portion is missing. Of thousands of clones listed, around 78% are singletons. Sample: FFPE lung adenocarcinoma in situ tissue. Receptors originate from a person aged 55-80 years with lung adenocarcinoma. The CDR3 runs from the conserved cysteine through the conserved F or W.

TRBV28,TRBJ1-4,CASGNEKLFF
TRBV7-9,TRBJ2-3,CASSSDGTKTDTQYF
TRBV6-1,TRBJ2-5,CASNQGGGPETQYF
TRBV19,TRBJ2-7,CASRFRIPYEQYF
TRBV27,TRBJ1-1,CASSLGKRGTEAFF
TRBV7-9,TRBJ1-2,CASSLFPASGYTF
TRBV4-2,TRBJ2-1,CASIRDDSYNEQFF
TRBV4-1,TRBJ1-1,CASSLPLDPGNTEAFF
TRBV4-2,TRBJ1-1,CASSLGENTEAFF
TRBV11-3,TRBJ2-3,CASSLSDRTTDTQYF
TRBV29-1,TRBJ2-7,CSVKASGYYEQYF
TRBV13,TRBJ2-3,CASSLALGQNEADTQYF
TRBV19,TRBJ1-5,CASSIDKGRGNQPQHF
TRBV7-3,TRBJ1-4,CASSPSGTLGKKLFF
TRBV30,TRBJ1-5,CAWERSRGQPQHF
TRBV28,TRBJ1-3,CASSPRGTGRNTIYF
TRBV5-1,TRBJ1-6,CASRDSGTGSNSPLHF
TRBV9,TRBJ2-4,CASSQAAGGRNIQYF
TRBV5-5,TRBJ2-7,CASSLEGASYEQYF
TRBV5-1,TRBJ1-1,CASSLTGAEAFF